Shown below are 3 T cell receptor beta chains from a single sample sequenced in a study of CD4 T cells in relation to SARS-CoV-2 and coronaviruses. CD4+ T cells from unexposed donors were obtained before the COVID-19 pandemic (2011-2018). Isolation of CD4+ T cells took place after roughly nine days in culture. This table comes from immunoSEQ multiplex PCR, and its TCRdb copy is limited to in-frame clones, with some not included. Among more than 20,000 clones listed, less than 75% were seen once. Their antigens remain unidentified. The sequenced material came from CD4+ T cells from PBMCs, cultured in vitro. The receptor set was obtained from a human donor in good health.

The V and J genes are TRBV9 and TRBJ2-3; 11 bases are shared with TRBD2. The CDR3 totals 15 residues. Germline assignment: CDR1 SGDLS and CDR2 YYNGEE. Germline trimming cut 4 bases from V and 6 bases from J; bases unmatched to any gene: 7. CDR3 nucleotides: TGTGCCAGCAGCCCTACTAGCGGGAGTGCGGATACGCAGTATTTT. Its protein product is CASSPTSGSADTQYF.

The rearrangement links TRBV24-1 to TRBJ2-2, with 7 bases aligning to TRBD1. CDR1 is KGHDR and CDR2 is SFDVKD in the germline V gene. This CDR3 region has 15 residues. J lost 1 base, V lost 6 bases, and 4 bases had no gene match. In DNA form, the CDR3 reads TGTGCCACCAGTCATACAGGGGAGAACACCGGGGAGCTGTTTTTT. This codes for CATSHTGENTGELFF.

This chain uses TRBV7-3 with TRBJ2-5; D gene ambiguous. CDR1 and CDR2 (germline): SGHTA, FQGTGA. The length of the CDR3 is 15 residues. Trimming shortened V by 2 bases and J by 3 bases, and 13 bases separated the two germline ends. The CDR3 spells CASSLSRTREETQYF. The CDR3 bases are TGTGCCAGCAGCTTATCCCGGACCCGCGAAGAGACCCAGTACTTC.